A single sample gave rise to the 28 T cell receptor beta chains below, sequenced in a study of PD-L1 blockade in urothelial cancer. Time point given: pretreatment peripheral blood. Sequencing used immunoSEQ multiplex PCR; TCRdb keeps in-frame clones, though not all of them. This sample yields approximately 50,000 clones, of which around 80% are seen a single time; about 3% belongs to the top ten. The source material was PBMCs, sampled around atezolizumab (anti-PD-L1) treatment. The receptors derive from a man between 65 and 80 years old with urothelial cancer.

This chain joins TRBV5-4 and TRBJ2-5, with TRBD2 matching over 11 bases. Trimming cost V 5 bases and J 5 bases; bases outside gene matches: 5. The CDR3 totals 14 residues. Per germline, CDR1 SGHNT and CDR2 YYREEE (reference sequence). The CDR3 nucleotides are TGTGCCAGCAGGTCTAGCGGGAGGAGGGAGACCCAGTACTTC. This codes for CASRSSGRRETQYF.

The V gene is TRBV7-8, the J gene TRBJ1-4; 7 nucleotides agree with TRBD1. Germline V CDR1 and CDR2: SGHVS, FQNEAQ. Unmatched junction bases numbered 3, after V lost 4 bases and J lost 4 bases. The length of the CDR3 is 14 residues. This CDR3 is CASSWGTDNEKLFF. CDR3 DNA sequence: TGTGCCAGCAGCTGGGGGACAGATAATGAAAAACTGTTTTTT.

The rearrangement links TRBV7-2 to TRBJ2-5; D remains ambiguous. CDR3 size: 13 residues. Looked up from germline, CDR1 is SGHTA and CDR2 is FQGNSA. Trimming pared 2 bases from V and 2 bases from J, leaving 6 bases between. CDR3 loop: CASSLLVQETQYF. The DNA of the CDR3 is TGTGCCAGCAGCTTACTAGTTCAAGAGACCCAGTACTTC.

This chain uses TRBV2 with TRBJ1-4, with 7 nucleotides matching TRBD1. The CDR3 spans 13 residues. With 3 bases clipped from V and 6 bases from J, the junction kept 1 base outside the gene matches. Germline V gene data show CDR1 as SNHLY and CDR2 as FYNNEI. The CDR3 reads CASSDRGDEKLFF. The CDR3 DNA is TGTGCCAGCAGTGACAGGGGGGATGAAAAACTGTTTTTT.

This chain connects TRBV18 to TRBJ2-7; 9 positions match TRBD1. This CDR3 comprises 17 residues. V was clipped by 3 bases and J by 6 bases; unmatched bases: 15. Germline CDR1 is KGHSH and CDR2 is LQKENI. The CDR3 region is CASSPNLRDRAVGEQYF. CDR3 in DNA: TGTGCCAGCTCACCCAATCTCCGGGACAGGGCAGTGGGCGAGCAGTACTTC.

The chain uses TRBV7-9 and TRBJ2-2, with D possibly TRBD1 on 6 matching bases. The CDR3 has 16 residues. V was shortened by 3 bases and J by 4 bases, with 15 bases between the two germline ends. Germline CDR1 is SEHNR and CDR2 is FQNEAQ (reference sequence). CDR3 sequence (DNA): TGTGCCAGCAGCTTCCCACAGGGCCCCCTCACCGGGGAGCTGTTTTTT. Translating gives CASSFPQGPLTGELFF.

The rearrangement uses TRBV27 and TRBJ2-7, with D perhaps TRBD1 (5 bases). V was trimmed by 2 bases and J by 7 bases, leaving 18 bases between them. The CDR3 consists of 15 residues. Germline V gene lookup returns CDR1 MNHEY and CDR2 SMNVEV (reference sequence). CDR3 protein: CASSLRQGKMGEQYF. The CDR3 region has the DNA TGTGCCAGCAGTTTAAGGCAGGGAAAGATGGGAGAGCAGTACTTC.

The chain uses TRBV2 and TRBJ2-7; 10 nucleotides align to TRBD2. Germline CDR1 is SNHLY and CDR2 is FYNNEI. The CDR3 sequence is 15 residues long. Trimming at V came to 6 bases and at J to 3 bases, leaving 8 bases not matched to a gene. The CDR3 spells CASRAGLAEYYEQYF. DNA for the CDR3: TGTGCCAGCAGAGCAGGACTAGCGGAATACTACGAGCAGTACTTC.

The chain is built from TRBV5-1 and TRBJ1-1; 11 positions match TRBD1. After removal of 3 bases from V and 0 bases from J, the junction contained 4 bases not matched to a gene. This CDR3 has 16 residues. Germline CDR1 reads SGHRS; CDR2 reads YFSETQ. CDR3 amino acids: CASSWGQGGMNTEAFF. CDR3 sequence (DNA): TGCGCCAGCAGCTGGGGACAGGGGGGAATGAACACTGAAGCTTTCTTT.

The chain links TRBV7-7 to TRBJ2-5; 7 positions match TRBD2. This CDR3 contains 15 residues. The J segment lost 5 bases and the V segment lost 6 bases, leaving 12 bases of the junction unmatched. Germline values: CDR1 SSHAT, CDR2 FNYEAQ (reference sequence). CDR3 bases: TGTGCCAGCAGTCAAAGCGGGGCCCTGAGTGAGACCCAGTACTTC. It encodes CASSQSGALSETQYF.

The CDR3 reads CASSLIQNTGELFF. CDR3 nucleotide sequence: TGTGCCAGCAGCTTGATACAGAACACCGGGGAGCTGTTTTTT. The chain employs TRBV5-4 and TRBJ2-2; D ambiguous. This CDR3 region has 14 residues. The germline V and J ends were trimmed by 1 base and 1 base, with 5 bases remaining between them. The germline V gene encodes CDR1 SGHNT and CDR2 YYREEE (reference sequence). Full variable domain (remainder filled in from reference TRBV5-4 and TRBJ2-2): ETGVTQSPTHLIKTRGQQVTLRCSSQSGHNTVSWYQQALGQGPQFIFQYYREEENGRGNFPPRFSGLQFPNYSSELNVNALELDDSALYLCASSLIQNTGELFFGEGSRLTVL.

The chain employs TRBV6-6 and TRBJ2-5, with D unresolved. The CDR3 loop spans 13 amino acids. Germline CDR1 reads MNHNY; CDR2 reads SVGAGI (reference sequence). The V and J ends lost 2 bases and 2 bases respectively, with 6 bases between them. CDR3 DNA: TGTGCCAGCAGTTACATTCGGCAAGAGACCCAGTACTTC. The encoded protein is CASSYIRQETQYF.

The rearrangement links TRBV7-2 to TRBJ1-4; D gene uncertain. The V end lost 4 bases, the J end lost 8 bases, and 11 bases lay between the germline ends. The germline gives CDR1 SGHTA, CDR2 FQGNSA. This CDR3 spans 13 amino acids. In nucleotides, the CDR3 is TGTGCCAGCAGCTCCGCGGTTCGGGAAAAACTGTTTTTT. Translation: CASSSAVREKLFF.

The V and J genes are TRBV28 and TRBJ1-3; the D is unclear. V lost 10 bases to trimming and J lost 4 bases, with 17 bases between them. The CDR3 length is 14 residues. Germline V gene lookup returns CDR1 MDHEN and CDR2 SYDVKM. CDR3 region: CATFRRASGNTIYF. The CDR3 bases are TGTGCCACCTTCCGGCGGGCATCCGGAAACACCATATATTTT.

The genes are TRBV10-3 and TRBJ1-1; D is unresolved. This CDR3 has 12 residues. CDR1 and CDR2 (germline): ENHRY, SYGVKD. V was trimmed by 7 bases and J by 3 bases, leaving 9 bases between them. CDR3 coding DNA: TGTGCCATCAAAAGAGGAGACACTGAAGCTTTCTTT. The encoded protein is CAIKRGDTEAFF.

The CDR3 sequence: CASSMGAGRNQPQHF. The DNA of the CDR3 is TGTGCCAGTAGTATGGGGGCAGGGAGAAATCAGCCCCAGCATTTT. This chain links TRBV19 with TRBJ1-5; a weak D match, TRBD1 (6 bases). The CDR3 runs to 15 residues. Germline CDR1 reads LNHDA; CDR2 reads SQIVND (reference sequence). Deletions cut 3 bases from V and 4 bases from J, with 13 bases between.

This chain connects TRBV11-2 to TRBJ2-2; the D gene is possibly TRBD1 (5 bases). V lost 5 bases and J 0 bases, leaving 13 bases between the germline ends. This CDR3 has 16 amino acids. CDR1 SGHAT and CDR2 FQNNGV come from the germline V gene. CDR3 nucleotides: TGTGCCAGCAGCGCCTGGCAGGGTCCGAACACCGGGGAGCTGTTTTTT. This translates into CASSAWQGPNTGELFF. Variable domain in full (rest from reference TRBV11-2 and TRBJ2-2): EAGVAQSPRYKIIEKRQSVAFWCNPISGHATLYWYQQILGQGPKLLIQFQNNGVVDDSQLPKDRFSAERLKGVDSTLKIQPAKLEDSAVYLCASSAWQGPNTGELFFGEGSRLTVL.

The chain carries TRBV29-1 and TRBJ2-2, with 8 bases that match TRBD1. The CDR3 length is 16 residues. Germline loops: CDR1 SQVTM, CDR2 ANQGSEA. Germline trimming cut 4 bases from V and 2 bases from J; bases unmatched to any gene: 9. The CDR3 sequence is CSVGSGQGANTGELFF. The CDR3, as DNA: TGCAGCGTTGGGTCAGGGCAGGGGGCCAACACCGGGGAGCTGTTTTTT.

The CDR3 DNA reads TGCGCCAGCAGCCCTGATCGGGGGGCCCCTGCTAATGAAAAACTGTTTTTT. This gives the protein CASSPDRGAPANEKLFF. The chain joins TRBV5-1 to TRBJ1-4, with TRBD1 as a possible D gene (6 bases). Trimming took off 4 bases at V and 3 bases at J, with 19 bases between the two ends. The CDR3 has 17 residues. Per the germline V gene, CDR1 is SGHRS and CDR2 is YFSETQ. Complete variable domain (other parts from reference TRBV5-1 and TRBJ1-4): KAGVTQTPRYLIKTRGQQVTLSCSPISGHRSVSWYQQTPGQGLQFLFEYFSETQRNKGNFPGRFSGRQFSNSRSEMNVSTLELGDSALYLCASSPDRGAPANEKLFFGSGTQLSVL.

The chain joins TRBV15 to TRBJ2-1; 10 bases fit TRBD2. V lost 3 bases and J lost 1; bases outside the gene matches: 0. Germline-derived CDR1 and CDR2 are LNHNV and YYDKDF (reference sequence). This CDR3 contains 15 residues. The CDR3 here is CATSRTSGSYNEQFF. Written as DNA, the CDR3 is TGTGCCACCAGCAGGACTAGCGGGTCCTACAATGAGCAGTTCTTC.

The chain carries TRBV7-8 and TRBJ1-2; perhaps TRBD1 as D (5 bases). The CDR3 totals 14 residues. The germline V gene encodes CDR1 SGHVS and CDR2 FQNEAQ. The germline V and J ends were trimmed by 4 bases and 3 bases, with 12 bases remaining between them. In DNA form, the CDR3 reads TGTGCCAGCAGCTCGGTCGGGGGGTACTATGGCTACACCTTC. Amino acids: CASSSVGGYYGYTF.

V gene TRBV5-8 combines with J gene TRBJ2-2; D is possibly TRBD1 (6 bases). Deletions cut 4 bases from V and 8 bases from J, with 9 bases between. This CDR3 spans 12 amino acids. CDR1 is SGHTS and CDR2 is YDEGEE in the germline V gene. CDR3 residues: CASSHRVGELFF. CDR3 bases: TGTGCCAGCAGCCACAGGGTGGGGGAGCTGTTTTTT. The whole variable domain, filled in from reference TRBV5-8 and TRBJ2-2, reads EAGVTQSPTHLIKTRGQQATLRCSPISGHTSVYWYQQALGLGLQFLLWYDEGEERNRGNFPPRFSGRQFPNYSSELNVNALELEDSALYLCASSHRVGELFFGEGSRLTVL.

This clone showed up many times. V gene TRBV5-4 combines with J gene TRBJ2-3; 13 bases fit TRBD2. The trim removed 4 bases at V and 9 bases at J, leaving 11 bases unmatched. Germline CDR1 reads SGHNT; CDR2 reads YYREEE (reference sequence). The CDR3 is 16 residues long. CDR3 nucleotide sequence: TGTGCCAGCAGCCCAGCCCGGACTAGCGGGGGAGGGACGCAGTATTTT. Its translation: CASSPARTSGGGTQYF.

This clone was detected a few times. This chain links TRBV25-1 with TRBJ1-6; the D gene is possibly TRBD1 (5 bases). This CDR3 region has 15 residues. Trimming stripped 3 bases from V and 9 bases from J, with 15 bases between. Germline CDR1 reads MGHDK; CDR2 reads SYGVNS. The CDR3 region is CASSDRVQGGSPLHF. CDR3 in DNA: TGTGCCAGCAGTGACCGCGTGCAGGGAGGTTCACCCCTCCACTTT.

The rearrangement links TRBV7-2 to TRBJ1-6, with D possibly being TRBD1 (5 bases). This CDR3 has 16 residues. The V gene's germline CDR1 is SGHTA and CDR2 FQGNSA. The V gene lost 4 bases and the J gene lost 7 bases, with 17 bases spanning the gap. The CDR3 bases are TGTGCCAGCAGCTCCTACCAGGGAAACACGAATTCACCCCTCCACTTT. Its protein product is CASSSYQGNTNSPLHF. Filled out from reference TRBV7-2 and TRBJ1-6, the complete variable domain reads GAGVSQSPSNKVTEKGKDVELRCDPISGHTALYWYRQSLGQGLEFLIYFQGNSAPDKSGLPSDRFSAERTGGSVSTLTIQRTQQEDSAVYLCASSSYQGNTNSPLHFGNGTRLTVT.

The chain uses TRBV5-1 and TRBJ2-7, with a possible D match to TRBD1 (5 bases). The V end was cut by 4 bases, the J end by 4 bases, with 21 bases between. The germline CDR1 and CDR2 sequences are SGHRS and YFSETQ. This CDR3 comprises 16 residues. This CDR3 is CASSRNTGPPRYEQYF. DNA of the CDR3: TGCGCCAGCAGCAGGAACACAGGACCTCCTCGGTACGAGCAGTACTTC.

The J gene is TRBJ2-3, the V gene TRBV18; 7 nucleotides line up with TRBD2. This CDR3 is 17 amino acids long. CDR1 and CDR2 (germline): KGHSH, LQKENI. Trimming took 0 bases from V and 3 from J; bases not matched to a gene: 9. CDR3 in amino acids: CASSPPTSGGGTDTQYF. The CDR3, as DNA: TGTGCCAGCTCACCACCTACCAGCGGCGGGGGTACAGATACGCAGTATTTT.

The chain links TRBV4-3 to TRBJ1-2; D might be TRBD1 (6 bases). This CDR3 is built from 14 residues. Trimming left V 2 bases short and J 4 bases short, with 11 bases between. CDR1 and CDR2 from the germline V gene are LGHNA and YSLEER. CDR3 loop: CASSQTTGLYGYTF. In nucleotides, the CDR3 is TGCGCCAGCAGCCAAACGACAGGCCTCTATGGCTACACCTTC.